Below are 9 T cell receptor beta chains sequenced from a single sample in a study of cytomegalovirus exposure and HLA in healthy donors. PCR was performed using 60 Vbeta and 13 Jbeta primers. Repertoires were generated with immunoSEQ multiplex PCR, while TCRdb's copy carries only in-frame clones and drops some. The sample shows about 200,000 clones, 65% to 90% of them seen only once. Sequenced sample: PBMCs. These receptors originate from a woman aged 30 to 39 in good health and CMV-seronegative.

The chain combines TRBV7-2 with TRBJ2-1; possible D gene TRBD2, 5 bases. The CDR3 is made up of 17 amino acids. Trimming removed 0 bases from V and 0 bases from J, with 12 bases in between. Per the germline V gene, CDR1 is SGHTA and CDR2 is FQGNSA. This CDR3 reads CASSLARAARSYNEQFF. The CDR3 DNA follows: TGTGCCAGCAGCTTAGCGAGGGCAGCCCGCTCCTACAATGAGCAGTTCTTC. The full variable domain, with the rest looked up from reference TRBV7-2 and TRBJ2-1, is GAGVSQSPSNKVTEKGKDVELRCDPISGHTALYWYRQSLGQGLEFLIYFQGNSAPDKSGLPSDRFSAERTGGSVSTLTIQRTQQEDSAVYLCASSLARAARSYNEQFFGPGTRLTVL.

J is TRBJ2-1 and V is TRBV10-3; 13 bases fit TRBD2. With V trimmed by 11 bases and J by 9 bases, 10 bases remained unmatched. Germline lookup yields CDR1 ENHRY and CDR2 SYGVKD. The CDR3 has 14 residues. CDR3 sequence (DNA): TGTGCCGCGAAACTAGCGGGGGGGCCTAGTGAGCAGTTCTTC. It translates to CAAKLAGGPSEQFF.

The rearrangement joins TRBV5-4 to TRBJ1-1; D uncertain. The V gene's germline CDR1 is SGHNT and CDR2 YYREEE (reference sequence). The CDR3 contains 12 residues. The ends were cut back, 4 bases at V and 4 bases at J, with 8 bases in the middle. CDR3 amino acids: CASSPSFTEAFF. CDR3 in DNA: TGTGCCAGCAGCCCTTCTTTCACTGAAGCTTTCTTT.

V gene TRBV5-1 combines with J gene TRBJ2-1, with 7 bases fitting TRBD2. This CDR3 is 13 amino acids long. Trimming at V came to 6 bases and at J to 5 bases, leaving 5 bases not matched to a gene. The V gene's germline CDR1 is SGHRS and CDR2 YFSETQ. CDR3 loop: CASKAGTNNEQFF. The CDR3 nucleotides are TGCGCCAGCAAAGCGGGGACGAACAATGAGCAGTTCTTC.

The V call is TRBV4-2, the J call TRBJ2-1; D call uncertain. The CDR3 spans 16 residues. The germline gives CDR1 LGHNA, CDR2 YNFKEQ. Deletions cut 2 bases from V and 6 bases from J, with 17 bases between. This CDR3 is CASSQLLAPLGNEQFF. CDR3 bases: TGTGCCAGCAGCCAATTATTAGCTCCTCTCGGCAATGAGCAGTTCTTC.

This clone turned up a few times. The gene calls are TRBV5-4 and TRBJ2-5, with TRBD1 identical over 8 bases. The junction had 5 bases not matched to a gene; V was cut back by 5 bases and J by 5 bases. From germline, CDR1 is SGHNT and CDR2 YYREEE (reference sequence). This CDR3 contains 13 residues. CDR3 nucleotide sequence: TGTGCCAGCAGGGAGACAGGGGCCGAGACCCAGTACTTC. This sequence encodes CASRETGAETQYF.

V is TRBV14 and J is TRBJ1-1; D gene ambiguous. Trimming pared 1 base from V and 1 base from J, leaving 13 bases between. Germline values: CDR1 SGHDN, CDR2 FVKESK. The CDR3 is 16 amino acids. This CDR3 is CASSQGWATENTEAFF. The CDR3 DNA sequence: TGTGCCAGCAGCCAAGGTTGGGCCACGGAGAACACTGAAGCTTTCTTT.

The V call is TRBV11-1, the J call TRBJ1-1; D remains ambiguous. The CDR3 is 13 residues long. The germline gives CDR1 SGHAT, CDR2 FQDESV (reference sequence). The V gene lost 5 bases and the J gene lost 7 bases, with 14 bases spanning the gap. CDR3: CASSLGRTFEAFF. DNA for the CDR3: TGTGCCAGCAGCCTCGGACGGACTTTTGAAGCTTTCTTT.

The chain uses TRBV6-1 and TRBJ1-2, with a weak D call TRBD1 (5 bases). The V end lost 6 bases, the J end lost 5 bases, and 19 bases lay between the germline ends. The CDR3 sequence is 15 residues long. Germline V lookup: CDR1 MNHNS, CDR2 SASEGT. As DNA, the CDR3 is TGTGCCAGCAGAAGACAGACAAGTTCTTGGTATGGCTACACCTTC. It translates to CASRRQTSSWYGYTF.